This T cell receptor (beta chain) was captured by sequencing in a study of T cells after posttransplantation cyclophosphamide. This clone was detected many times. The CDR3 runs to 15 residues. Between the trimmed V and J ends, which lost 4 bases and 0 bases, there was a span of 13 bases. Germline CDR1 reads LNHDA; CDR2 reads SQIVND (reference sequence). The assay was immunoSEQ multiplex PCR, and TCRdb's table has in-frame clones only and misses some. This repertoire holds about 30,000 clones, and none appear only once. The origin of this receptor is a woman aged 60 to 75 in good health, CMV-negative, and a related stem cell transplant donor. Material for sequencing was PBMCs. The chain recombines TRBV19 with TRBJ2-7; D might be TRBD2 (5 bases). The CDR3 protein is CASSRGFAGSYEQYF. CDR3 coding DNA: TGTGCCAGTAGTAGAGGGTTTGCGGGCTCCTACGAGCAGTACTTC.